The next 2 T cell receptor beta chains were all read from a single sample in a study of T cells after yellow fever vaccination. TCRdb re-derived calls from the 5' RACE reads in MiXCR, one entry per CDR3 protein. This sample has approximately 550,000 distinct CDR3 sequences; around 21% occur once, and the top ten carry more than 13%. Material: PBMCs, obtained 15 days after the yellow fever booster vaccination. These receptors all stem from a man aged 25 to 45 who received the YFV17D yellow fever vaccine.

This chain joins TRBV29-1 and TRBJ2-1; 7 bases are shared with TRBD1. The CDR3 contains 11 residues. V dropped 4 bases and J dropped 7; count of bases not matched to a gene: 1. Germline CDR1 reads SQVTM; CDR2 reads ANQGSEA. CDR3 in amino acids: CSVARGNEQFF. The CDR3 DNA reads TGCAGCGTTGCCAGGGGGAATGAGCAGTTCTTC.

This clonotype was counted a few times. V and J are TRBV12-3 or TRBV12-4 and TRBJ2-2; weak D call: TRBD2 (6 bases). The CDR3 runs to 15 residues. V was shortened by 1 base and J by 4 bases, with 10 bases between the two germline ends. CDR3: CASSLGVSGTGELFF. The CDR3 DNA sequence: TGTGCCAGCAGTTTAGGGGTTAGCGGCACCGGGGAGCTGTTTTTT.